The entry that follows covers one T cell receptor (beta chain) sequence. Its antigen is unknown. This sample is part of a study of T cell responses to AZD1222 COVID-19 vaccine. Profiled with immunoSEQ multiplex PCR; TCRdb holds only in-frame clones, not every one. The data contain roughly 170,000 clones, 75% to 90% of them singletons. Findings and caveats of the study: Researchers report vaccine-associated CD4 TCRs spanning spike, with dominance at 160-218 and 743-854.

CDR3 length: 14 residues. The V end was cut by 8 bases, the J end by 0 bases, with 11 bases between. CDR1 is LNHDA and CDR2 is SQIVND in the germline V gene (reference sequence). Here the sequenced sample was peripheral blood, taken on day 0 of AZD1222 vaccination. The clonotype was recovered from an adult in good health. J is TRBJ1-3 and V is TRBV19; D call uncertain. The CDR3 nucleotides are TGTGCCAGTGTAGACCCCCACTCTGGAAACACCATATATTTT. Translated, it gives CASVDPHSGNTIYF. The whole variable domain, remainder taken from reference TRBV19 and TRBJ1-3, is DGGITQSPKYLFRKEGQNVTLSCEQNLNHDAMYWYRQDPGQGLRLIYYSQIVNDFQKGDIAEGYSVSREKKESFPLTVTSAQKNPTAFYLCASVDPHSGNTIYFGEGSWLTVV.